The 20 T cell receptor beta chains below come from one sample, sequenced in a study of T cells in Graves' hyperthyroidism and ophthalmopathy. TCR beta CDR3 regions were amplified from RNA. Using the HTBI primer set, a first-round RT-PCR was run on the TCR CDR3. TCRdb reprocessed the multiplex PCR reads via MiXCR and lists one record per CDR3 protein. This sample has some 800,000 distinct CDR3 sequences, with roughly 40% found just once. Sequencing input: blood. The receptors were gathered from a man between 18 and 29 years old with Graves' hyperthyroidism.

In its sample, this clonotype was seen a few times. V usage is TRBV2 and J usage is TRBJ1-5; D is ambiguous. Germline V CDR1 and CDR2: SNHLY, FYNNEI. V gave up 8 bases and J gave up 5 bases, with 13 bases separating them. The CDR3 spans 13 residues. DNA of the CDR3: TGTGCCAGCTGCTTCTTCTCATATCAGCCCCAGCATTTT. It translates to CASCFFSYQPQHF.

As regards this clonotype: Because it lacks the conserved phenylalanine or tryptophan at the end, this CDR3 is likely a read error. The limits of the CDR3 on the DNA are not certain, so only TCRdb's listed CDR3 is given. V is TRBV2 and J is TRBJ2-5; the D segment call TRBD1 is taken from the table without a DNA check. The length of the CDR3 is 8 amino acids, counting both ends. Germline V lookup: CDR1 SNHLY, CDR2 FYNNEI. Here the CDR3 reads CASSVPRQ.

DNA for the CDR3: TGTGCCACCAGCAGAGACTGGACTAGCCAACCTTACGAGCAGTACTTC. Amino acids: CATSRDWTSQPYEQYF. V gene TRBV15 combines with J gene TRBJ2-7; TRBD2 matches 8 bases. CDR3 size: 16 residues. V trimming: 0 bases; J trimming: 4 bases; junction bases outside the gene matches: 8. Germline loops: CDR1 LNHNV, CDR2 YYDKDF (reference sequence).

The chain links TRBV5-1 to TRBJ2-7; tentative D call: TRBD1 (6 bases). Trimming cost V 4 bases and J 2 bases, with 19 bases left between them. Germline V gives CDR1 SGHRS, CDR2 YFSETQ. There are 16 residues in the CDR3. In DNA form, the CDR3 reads TGCGCCAGCAGCATGGCGCAGGGGTTCAGCACCTACGAGCAGTACTTC. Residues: CASSMAQGFSTYEQYF.

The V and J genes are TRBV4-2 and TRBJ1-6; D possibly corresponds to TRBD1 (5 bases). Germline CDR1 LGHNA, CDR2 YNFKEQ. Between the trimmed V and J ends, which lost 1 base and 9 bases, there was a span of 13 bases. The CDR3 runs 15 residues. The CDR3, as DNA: TGTGCCAGCAGCCAAGTTCAAGGGGCTGGTTCACCCCTCCACTTT. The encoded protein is CASSQVQGAGSPLHF.

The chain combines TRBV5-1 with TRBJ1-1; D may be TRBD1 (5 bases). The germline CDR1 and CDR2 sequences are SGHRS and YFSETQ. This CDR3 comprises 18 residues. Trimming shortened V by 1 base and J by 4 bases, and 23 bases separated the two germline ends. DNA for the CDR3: TGCGCCAGCAGCTTGACCGGGGCGGGTAGGGGAGAGGGCACTGAAGCTTTCTTT. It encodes CASSLTGAGRGEGTEAFF.

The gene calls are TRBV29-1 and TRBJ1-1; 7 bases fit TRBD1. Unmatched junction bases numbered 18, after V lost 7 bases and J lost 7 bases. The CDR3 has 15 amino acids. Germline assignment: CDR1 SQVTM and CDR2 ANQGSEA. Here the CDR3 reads CSGLGRTGTVVEAFF. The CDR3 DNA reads TGCAGCGGGTTGGGGCGTACCGGGACAGTCGTTGAAGCTTTCTTT.

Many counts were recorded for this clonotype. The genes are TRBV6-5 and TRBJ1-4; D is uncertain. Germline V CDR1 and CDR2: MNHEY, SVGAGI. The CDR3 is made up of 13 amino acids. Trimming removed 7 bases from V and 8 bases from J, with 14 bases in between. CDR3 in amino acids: CASTPRVGEKLFF. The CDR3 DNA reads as TGTGCCAGCACACCTCGGGTCGGAGAAAAACTGTTTTTT.

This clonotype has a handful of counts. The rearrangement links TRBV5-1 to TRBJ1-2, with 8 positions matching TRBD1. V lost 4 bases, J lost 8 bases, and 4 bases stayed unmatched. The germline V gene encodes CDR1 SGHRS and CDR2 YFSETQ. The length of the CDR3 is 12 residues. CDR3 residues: CASSLGQEGYTF. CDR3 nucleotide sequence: TGCGCCAGCAGCCTGGGACAGGAAGGCTACACCTTC.

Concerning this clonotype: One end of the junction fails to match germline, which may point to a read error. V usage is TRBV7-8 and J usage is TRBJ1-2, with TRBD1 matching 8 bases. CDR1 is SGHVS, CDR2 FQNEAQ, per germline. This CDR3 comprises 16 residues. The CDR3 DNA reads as TGCGCCAGCAGCCAGGGCGCCGGACAGGGATCCTATGGCTACACCTTC. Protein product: CASSQGAGQGSYGYTF.

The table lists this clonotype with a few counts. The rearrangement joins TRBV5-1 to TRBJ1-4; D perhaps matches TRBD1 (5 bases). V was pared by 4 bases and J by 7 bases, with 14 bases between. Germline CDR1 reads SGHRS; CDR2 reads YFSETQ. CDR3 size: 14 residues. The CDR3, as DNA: TGCGCCAGCAGCAGGGACGGTGAAAGTGAAAAACTGTTTTTT. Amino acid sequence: CASSRDGESEKLFF.

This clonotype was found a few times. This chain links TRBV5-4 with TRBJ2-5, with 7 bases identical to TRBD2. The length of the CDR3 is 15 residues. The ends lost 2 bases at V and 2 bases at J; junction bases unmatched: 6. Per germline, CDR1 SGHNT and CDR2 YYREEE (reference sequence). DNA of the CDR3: TGTGCCAGCAGCTTTGATAGCGGGTCACAAGAGACCCAGTACTTC. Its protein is CASSFDSGSQETQYF.

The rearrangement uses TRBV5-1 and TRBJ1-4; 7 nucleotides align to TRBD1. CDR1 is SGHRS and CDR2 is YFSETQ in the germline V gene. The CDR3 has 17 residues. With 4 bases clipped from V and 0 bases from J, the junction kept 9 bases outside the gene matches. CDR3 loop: CASSGGAGGPTNEKLFF. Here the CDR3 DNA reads TGCGCCAGCAGCGGCGGGGCAGGGGGACCAACTAATGAAAAACTGTTTTTT.

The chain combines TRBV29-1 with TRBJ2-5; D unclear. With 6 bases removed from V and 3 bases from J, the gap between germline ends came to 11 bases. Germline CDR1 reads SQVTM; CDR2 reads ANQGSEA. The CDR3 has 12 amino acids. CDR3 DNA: TGCAGCGTCCCAGGACCAGAAGAGACCCAGTACTTC. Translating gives CSVPGPEETQYF. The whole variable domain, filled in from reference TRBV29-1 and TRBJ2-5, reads SAVISQKPSRDICQRGTSLTIQCQVDSQVTMMFWYRQQPGQSLTLIATANQGSEATYESGFVIDKFPISRPNLTFSTLTVSNMSPEDSSIYLCSVPGPEETQYFGPGTRLLVL.

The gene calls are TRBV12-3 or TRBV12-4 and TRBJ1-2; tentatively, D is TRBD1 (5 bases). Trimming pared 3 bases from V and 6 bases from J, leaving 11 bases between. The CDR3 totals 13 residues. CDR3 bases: TGTGCCAGCAGTTTGTGGGCGGGGGATGGCTACACCTTC. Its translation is CASSLWAGDGYTF.

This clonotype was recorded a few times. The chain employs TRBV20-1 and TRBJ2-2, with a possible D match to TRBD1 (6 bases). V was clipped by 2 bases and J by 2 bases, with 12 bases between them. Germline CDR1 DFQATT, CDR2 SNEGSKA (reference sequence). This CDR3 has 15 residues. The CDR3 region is CSARNRDINTGELFF. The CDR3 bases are TGCAGTGCTAGAAACCGGGACATCAACACCGGGGAGCTGTTTTTT.

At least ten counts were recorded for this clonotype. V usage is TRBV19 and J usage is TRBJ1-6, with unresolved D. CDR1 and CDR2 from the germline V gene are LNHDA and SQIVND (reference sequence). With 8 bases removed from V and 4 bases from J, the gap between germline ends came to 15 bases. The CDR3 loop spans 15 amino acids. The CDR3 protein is CASCALGDYNSPLHF. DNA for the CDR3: TGTGCCAGTTGCGCCCTGGGAGATTATAATTCACCCCTCCACTTT.

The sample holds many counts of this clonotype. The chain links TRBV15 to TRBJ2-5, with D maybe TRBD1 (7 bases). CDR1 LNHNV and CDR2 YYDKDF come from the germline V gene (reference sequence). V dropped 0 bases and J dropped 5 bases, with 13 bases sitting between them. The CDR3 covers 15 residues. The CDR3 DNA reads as TGTGCCACCAGCAGAGATCCACAGGGGAGGGAGACCCAGTACTTC. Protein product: CATSRDPQGRETQYF.

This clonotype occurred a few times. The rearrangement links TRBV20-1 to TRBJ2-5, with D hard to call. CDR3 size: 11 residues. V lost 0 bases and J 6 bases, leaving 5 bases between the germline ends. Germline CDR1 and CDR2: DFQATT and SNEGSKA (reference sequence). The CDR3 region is CSARDQKTQYF. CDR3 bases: TGCAGTGCTAGAGATCAGAAGACCCAGTACTTC.

This chain's CDR3 is CASSQDYLATNEKLFF. CDR3 DNA sequence: TGTGCCAGCAGCCAAGATTATCTCGCAACTAATGAAAAACTGTTTTTT. V and J are TRBV6-5 and TRBJ1-4, with D unclear. V shed 6 bases and J shed 0 bases, with 14 bases lying between them. The germline V gene encodes CDR1 MNHEY and CDR2 SVGAGI. The CDR3 extends over 16 amino acids.